One and the same sample provided the 20 T cell receptor beta chains below, sequenced in a study of blood T cells in healthy people across ages. A sample-barcoded 5' primer and a J-beta primer mix were used in a second PCR of about 6 to 11 cycles. Each CDR3 protein is one row after TCRdb ran MiXCR on the 5' RACE reads. The repertoire has 650,000 to 1,000,000 distinct CDR3 sequences, under 40% of them found once; the top ten carry over 10%. The sample taken for sequencing was blood. These receptors were collected from a man between 18 and 35 years old in good health.

The rearrangement links TRBV15 to TRBJ2-5; 9 bases line up with TRBD2. Trimming cost V 0 bases and J 1 base; bases outside gene matches: 0. Germline values: CDR1 LNHNV, CDR2 YYDKDF (reference sequence). CDR3 length: 15 residues. The CDR3 bases are TGTGCCACCAGCAGAGATAGCGGGGGCCAAGAGACCCAGTACTTC. Translation gives CATSRDSGGQETQYF.

In its sample, this clonotype was seen a few times. CDR3 amino acids: CASSALTGMTTETQYF. CDR3 nucleotide sequence: TGTGCCAGCAGCGCACTAACAGGGATGACAACGGAGACCCAGTACTTC. V usage is TRBV12-3 or TRBV12-4 and J usage is TRBJ2-5, with D possibly matching TRBD1 (6 bases). V was trimmed by 6 bases and J by 5 bases, leaving 22 bases between them. CDR3 size: 16 residues.

This clonotype has at least ten counts. The chain combines TRBV20-1 with TRBJ2-1; D might be TRBD1 (5 bases). The germline gives CDR1 DFQATT, CDR2 SNEGSKA (reference sequence). There are 14 residues in the CDR3. V was trimmed by 2 bases and J by 11 bases, leaving 19 bases between them. The CDR3 DNA reads TGCAGTGCTAGACCCGAGACAGTCCCAAAACAGCAGTTCTTC. Its protein is CSARPETVPKQQFF.

Ten or more counts support this clonotype. V is TRBV5-1 and J is TRBJ2-1; D remains unclear. The ends were cut back, 0 bases at V and 6 bases at J, with 10 bases in the middle. The germline CDR1 and CDR2 sequences are SGHRS and YFSETQ. CDR3 length: 14 residues. Here the CDR3 DNA reads TGCGCCAGCAGCTTGGCGCTGACGGTCAATGAGCAGTTCTTC. This sequence encodes CASSLALTVNEQFF.

On this clonotype: At one boundary the junction diverges from the germline segment, which might be a read error. The rearrangement uses TRBV12-3 or TRBV12-4 and TRBJ1-1; D may be TRBD1 (5 bases). This CDR3 is 13 amino acids long. CDR3 coding DNA: TGTGCCGGCAGCCCGACAGAATACACTGAAGCTTTCTTT. It specifies CAGSPTEYTEAFF.

The chain couples TRBV5-6 to TRBJ2-5, with D perhaps matching TRBD2 (6 bases). Per germline, CDR1 SGHDT and CDR2 YYEEEE. This CDR3 contains 13 residues. V dropped 0 bases and J dropped 13 bases, with 16 bases sitting between them. CDR3 bases: TGTGCCAGCAGCTTGGGACCCGGGATGGAGGGGTACTTC. Translated: CASSLGPGMEGYF.

On this clonotype: A much more abundant neighbour one base away suggests this may be a read error. The chain uses TRBV12-3 or TRBV12-4 and TRBJ2-3, with D tentatively TRBD1 (8 bases). The CDR3 is 17 residues long. The CDR3 reads CVSSGPAGGGSTDTQYF. For the CDR3, the DNA is TGTGTCAGCAGTGGGCCCGCAGGGGGCGGGAGTACAGATACGCAGTATTTT.

A few counts support this clonotype. V is TRBV20-1 and J is TRBJ2-7; possibly TRBD2 for D (5 bases). The CDR3 runs to 12 residues. V lost 1 base, J lost 5 bases, and 9 bases lay in between. Germline V gives CDR1 DFQATT, CDR2 SNEGSKA (reference sequence). This CDR3 reads CSARGGSNEQYF. Here the CDR3 DNA reads TGCAGTGCTAGAGGAGGGTCAAACGAGCAGTACTTC.

There are a few counts of this clonotype. The chain recombines TRBV7-9 with TRBJ2-1, with TRBD2 matching 8 bases. Per germline, CDR1 SEHNR and CDR2 FQNEAQ (reference sequence). The CDR3 is 16 amino acids. Losses at the gene ends were 5 bases for V and 3 bases for J; bases not matched to a gene: 9. CDR3 coding DNA: TGTGCCAGCAGCCCCGCTTCGGGACTAGGCTACAATGAGCAGTTCTTC. This gives the protein CASSPASGLGYNEQFF.

The chain uses TRBV5-4 and TRBJ2-5; TRBD1 aligns across 10 bases. J lost 2 bases, V lost 1 base, and 5 bases had no gene match. Germline values: CDR1 SGHNT, CDR2 YYREEE (reference sequence). The CDR3 is 16 amino acids. This CDR3 reads CASSLRGQGRQETQYF. CDR3 DNA: TGTGCCAGCAGCTTGAGGGGACAGGGGAGGCAAGAGACCCAGTACTTC.

Regarding this clonotype: The junction departs from germline at one end; a sequencing error may be responsible. The V and J genes are TRBV4-2 and TRBJ1-2, with D hard to call. CDR3 length: 16 amino acids. The germline CDR1 and CDR2 sequences are LGHNA and YNFKEQ. CDR3 in amino acids: CASSQEKGRNRYGYIF. CDR3 DNA: TGTGCCAGCAGCCAAGAAAAAGGAAGGAATCGGTATGGCTACATCTTC.

J is TRBJ1-1 and V is TRBV12-3 or TRBV12-4; possibly TRBD1 for D (5 bases). V lost 4 bases, J lost 4 bases, and 13 bases lay in between. This CDR3 is built from 14 residues. Here the CDR3 reads CASSSLRVVTEAFF. CDR3 nucleotides: TGTGCCAGCAGTTCCCTCAGGGTGGTCACTGAAGCTTTCTTT.

As for this clonotype: An end of the junction does not agree with germline; a read error may underlie this. The chain recombines TRBV15 with TRBJ2-1; no firm D call. From germline, CDR1 is LNHNV and CDR2 YYDKDF (reference sequence). The CDR3 is 14 residues long. DNA of the CDR3: TGTGCCACCAGCAGAGATTCGGGTTACAATGGGCAGTTCTTC. This gives the protein CATSRDSGYNGQFF.

The chain employs TRBV5-1 and TRBJ2-1, with D tentatively TRBD1 or TRBD2 (5 bases each). The J call may not be correct, given that the DNA end is closer to TRBJ2-7. The CDR3 length is 16 residues. The germline V gene encodes CDR1 SGHRS and CDR2 YFSETQ. CDR3 residues: CASNALGDVAYNEQYF. The CDR3 DNA is TGCGCCAGCAACGCCCTAGGGGACGTAGCCTACAATGAGCAGTACTTC.

This clonotype was counted only a few times. The V gene is TRBV20-1, the J gene TRBJ1-2; TRBD1 is a possible D gene (5 bases). V was pared by 6 bases and J by 5 bases, with 16 bases between. Germline loops: CDR1 DFQATT, CDR2 SNEGSKA (reference sequence). The CDR3 totals 13 residues. In nucleotides, the CDR3 is TGCAGTGCCGGCGACAGCCTCCAATATGGCTACACCTTC. Its protein product is CSAGDSLQYGYTF.

The gene calls are TRBV20-1 and TRBJ1-4; 9 positions agree with TRBD1. Trimming took 1 base from V and 0 from J; bases not matched to a gene: 6. This CDR3 has 17 residues. Germline assignment: CDR1 DFQATT and CDR2 SNEGSKA (reference sequence). The CDR3 protein is CSARGPGQGSTNEKLFF. CDR3 DNA sequence: TGCAGTGCTAGAGGTCCGGGACAGGGCTCAACTAATGAAAAACTGTTTTTT.

The V call is TRBV12-3 or TRBV12-4, the J call TRBJ2-3; the match to TRBD2 covers 10 bases. The V segment lost 3 bases and the J segment 2 bases; nucleotides outside the gene matches: 5. This CDR3 is 16 amino acids long. The CDR3 is CASSLGAGGHTDTQYF. In DNA form, the CDR3 reads TGTGCCAGCAGTTTGGGAGCGGGGGGGCACACAGATACGCAGTATTTT.

This clonotype turned up a few times. The chain combines TRBV6-5 with TRBJ1-2; D gene uncertain. This CDR3 spans 12 amino acids. Between the trimmed V and J ends, which lost 5 bases and 5 bases, there was a span of 9 bases. Per the germline V gene, CDR1 is MNHEY and CDR2 is SVGAGI. The CDR3 DNA is TGTGCCAGCAGTGGCAATCCGTATGGCTACACCTTC. It yields the protein CASSGNPYGYTF.

This chain connects TRBV7-3 to TRBJ2-1, with TRBD2 as a possible D gene (6 bases). Between the trimmed V and J ends, which lost 2 bases and 8 bases, there was a span of 16 bases. Germline lookup yields CDR1 SGHTA and CDR2 FQGTGA. CDR3 size: 15 residues. CDR3 sequence: CASSLAGTGRYEQFF. In DNA, the CDR3 is TGTGCCAGCAGCTTAGCGGGAACGGGGCGGTATGAGCAGTTCTTC.

The table lists this clonotype with a count of one. CDR3 in amino acids: CASSETSAGTDTQYF. In nucleotides, the CDR3 is TGTGCCAGCAGTGAGACTAGCGCCGGCACAGATACGCAGTATTTT. V and J are TRBV12-3 or TRBV12-4 and TRBJ2-3; 8 bases map to TRBD2. The CDR3 loop spans 15 amino acids. The V and J ends lost 5 bases and 1 base, in that order; junction bases with no gene match: 5.